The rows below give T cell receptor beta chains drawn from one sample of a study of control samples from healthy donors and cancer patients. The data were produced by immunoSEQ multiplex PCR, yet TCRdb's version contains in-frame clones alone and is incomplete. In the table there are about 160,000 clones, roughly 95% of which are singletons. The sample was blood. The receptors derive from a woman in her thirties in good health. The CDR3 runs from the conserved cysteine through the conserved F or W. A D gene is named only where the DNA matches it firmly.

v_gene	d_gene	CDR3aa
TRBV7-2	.	CASSPLGAYGYTF
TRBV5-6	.	CASSLHGGGPYNSPLHF
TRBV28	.	CASSLQGYYGYTF
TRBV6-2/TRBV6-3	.	CASSYLPTGSYGYTF
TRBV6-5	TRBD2	CASSYGLAGVGNEQFF
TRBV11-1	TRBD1	CASSPQGEETQYF
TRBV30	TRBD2	CAWSVLAGGPNTGELFF
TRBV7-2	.	CASSFTGNTEAFF
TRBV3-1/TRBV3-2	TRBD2	CASSQLAGEGEQYF
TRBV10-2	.	CASSAGSMNTEAFF
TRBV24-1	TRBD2	CATSDLNKGASGEDTQYF
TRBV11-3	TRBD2	CASSRRLAGATDTQYF
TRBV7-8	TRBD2	CASSQTSGAQNTGELFF
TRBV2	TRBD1	CASTLFRDRTYEQYF
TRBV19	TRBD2	CASSILPSGRYEQYF
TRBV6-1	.	CASTEKTGTGNSPLHF
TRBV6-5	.	CASSTRSPFVYEQYF
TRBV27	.	CASSPTARAEVDTEAFF
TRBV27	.	CASSFGQIETQYF
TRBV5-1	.	CASSLEGFNTDTQYF
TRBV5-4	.	CASSLPQGGAETQYF
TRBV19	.	CASSTNNYGYTF
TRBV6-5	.	CATQRGPGPEAFF
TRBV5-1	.	CASRRTVNSPLHF